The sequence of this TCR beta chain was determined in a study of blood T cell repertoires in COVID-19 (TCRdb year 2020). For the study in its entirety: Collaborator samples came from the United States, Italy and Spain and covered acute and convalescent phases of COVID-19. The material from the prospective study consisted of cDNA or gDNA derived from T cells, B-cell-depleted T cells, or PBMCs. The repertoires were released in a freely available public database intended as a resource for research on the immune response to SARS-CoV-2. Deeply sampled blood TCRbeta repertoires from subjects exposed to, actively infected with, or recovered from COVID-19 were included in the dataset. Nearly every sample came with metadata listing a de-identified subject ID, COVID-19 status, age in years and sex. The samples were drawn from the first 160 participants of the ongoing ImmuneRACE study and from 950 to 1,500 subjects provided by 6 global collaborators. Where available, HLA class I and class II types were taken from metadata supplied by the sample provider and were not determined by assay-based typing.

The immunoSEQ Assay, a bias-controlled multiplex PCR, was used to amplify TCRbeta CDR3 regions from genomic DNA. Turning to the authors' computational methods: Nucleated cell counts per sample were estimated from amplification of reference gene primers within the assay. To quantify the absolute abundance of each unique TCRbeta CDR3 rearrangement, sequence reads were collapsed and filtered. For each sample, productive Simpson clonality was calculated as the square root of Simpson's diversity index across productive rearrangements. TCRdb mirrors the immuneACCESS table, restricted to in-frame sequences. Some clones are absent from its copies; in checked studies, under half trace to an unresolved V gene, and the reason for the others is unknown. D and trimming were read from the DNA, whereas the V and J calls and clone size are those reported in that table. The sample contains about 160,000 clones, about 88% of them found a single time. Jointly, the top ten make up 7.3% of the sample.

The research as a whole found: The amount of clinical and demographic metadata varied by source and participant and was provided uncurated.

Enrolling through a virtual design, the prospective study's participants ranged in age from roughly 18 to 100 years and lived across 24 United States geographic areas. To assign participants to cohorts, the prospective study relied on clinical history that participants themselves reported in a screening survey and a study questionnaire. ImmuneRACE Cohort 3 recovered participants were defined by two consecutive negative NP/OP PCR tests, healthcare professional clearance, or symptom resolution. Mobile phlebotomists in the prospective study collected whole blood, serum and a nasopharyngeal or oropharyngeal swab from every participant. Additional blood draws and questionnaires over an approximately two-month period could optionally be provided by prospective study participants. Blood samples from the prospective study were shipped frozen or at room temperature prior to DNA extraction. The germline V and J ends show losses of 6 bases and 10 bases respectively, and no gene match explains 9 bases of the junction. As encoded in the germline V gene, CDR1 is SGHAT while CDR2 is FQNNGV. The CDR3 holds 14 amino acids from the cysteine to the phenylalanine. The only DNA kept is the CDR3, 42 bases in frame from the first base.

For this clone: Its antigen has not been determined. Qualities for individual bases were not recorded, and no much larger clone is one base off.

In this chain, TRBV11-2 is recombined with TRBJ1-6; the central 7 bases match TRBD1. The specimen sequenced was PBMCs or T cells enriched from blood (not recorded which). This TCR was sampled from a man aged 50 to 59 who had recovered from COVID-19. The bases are TGTGCCAGCAGACAACAGGGGTCACGCTCACCCCTCCACTTT. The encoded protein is CASRQQGSRSPLHF.